These 5 T cell receptor beta chains were all obtained from the same sample, sequenced in a study of cytomegalovirus exposure and HLA in healthy donors. Use of 60 Vbeta and 13 Jbeta primers characterized the PCR. The protocol was immunoSEQ multiplex PCR, while the TCRdb copy is restricted to in-frame clones and leaves out a portion. The data hold 200,000 to 250,000 clones, with around 83% observed a single time. The sample was PBMCs. The receptors were sampled from a girl between 10 and 17 years old in good health and CMV-seronegative.

For the CDR3, the DNA is TGTGCCAGCAGCTTCGCCCCCGGGGACTACGAGCAGTACTTC. Amino acid sequence: CASSFAPGDYEQYF. V gene TRBV5-6 combines with J gene TRBJ2-7; D is possibly TRBD2 (5 bases). CDR1 is SGHDT and CDR2 is YYEEEE in the germline V gene. Trimming cost V 2 bases and J 3 bases, with 12 bases left between them. The CDR3 has 14 amino acids. Full variable domain (rest looked up from reference TRBV5-6 and TRBJ2-7): DAGVTQSPTHLIKTRGQQVTLRCSPKSGHDTVSWYQQALGQGPQFIFQYYEEEERQRGNFPDRFSGHQFPNYSSELNVNALLLGDSALYLCASSFAPGDYEQYFGPGTRLTVT.

The chain recombines TRBV4-3 with TRBJ1-1, with 7 bases identical to TRBD1. Unmatched junction bases numbered 3, after V lost 2 bases and J lost 0 bases. The CDR3 sequence is 15 residues long. Germline V lookup: CDR1 LGHNA, CDR2 YSLEER. The CDR3 protein is CASSQPGQLNTEAFF. The CDR3 DNA reads as TGCGCCAGCAGCCAACCGGGACAGCTGAACACTGAAGCTTTCTTT.

This clone has only one observation. The J gene is TRBJ2-7, the V gene TRBV18; 7 bases agree with TRBD1. Looked up from germline, CDR1 is KGHSH and CDR2 is LQKENI. The CDR3 is made up of 15 amino acids. The J segment lost 3 bases and the V segment lost 5 bases, leaving 10 bases of the junction unmatched. CDR3 residues: CASSSDRVTDYEQYF. As DNA, the CDR3 is TGTGCCAGCTCATCTGACAGGGTCACTGACTACGAGCAGTACTTC.

CDR3 in DNA: TGCAGCGTTGAACGGAATAAATTAACTACGTCGAGGGGCTACACCTTC. It codes for CSVERNKLTTSRGYTF. The V gene is TRBV29-1, the J gene TRBJ1-2; D not certain. CDR1 is SQVTM, CDR2 ANQGSEA, per germline. V dropped 2 bases and J dropped 8 bases, with 24 bases sitting between them. The CDR3 runs to 16 residues.

The chain couples TRBV4-2 to TRBJ2-1, with 9 bases fitting TRBD1. The CDR3 consists of 15 residues. Trimming removed 4 bases from V and 5 bases from J; junction bases left unmatched: 6. From germline, CDR1 is LGHNA and CDR2 YNFKEQ. CDR3 loop: CASSPHRGLDNEQFF. CDR3 nucleotide sequence: TGTGCCAGCAGCCCCCACAGGGGGCTGGACAATGAGCAGTTCTTC.